This TCR beta chain was profiled in a study of vaccination and CD4 T cells after COVID-19. Study in general: Six males and four females constituted the convalescent cohort, two of whom were Hispanic.

Once obtained from cultured CD4+ T cells, the DNA was sequenced using the Oncomine TCR Beta short-read assay. Investigators obtained genomic DNA by extraction from cultured CD4+ T cells. MiXCR, run by TCRdb on the PCR reads, gives a single entry per CDR3 protein. The sample includes around 11,000 distinct CDR3 sequences, approximately 30% seen only once; the top ten take less than 20%. Remarks on this clonotype: Its antigen is not known.

Treatment specified: roughly 11-day PBMC culture with coronavirus spike peptide pools or control peptides (ViraFEST assay). From the unexposed donor, CD4+ T cells were collected ahead of the COVID-19 pandemic (2011-2018). This CDR3 is built from 15 residues. Germline assignment: CDR1 LGHNA and CDR2 YSLEER. V lost 2 bases to trimming and J lost 4 bases; unmatched junction nucleotides: 4. This TCR was sampled from a human donor in good health. The source material was CD4+ T cells from blood, cultured in vitro. J is TRBJ2-7 and V is TRBV4-3, with 11 nucleotides matching TRBD1. The CDR3 DNA reads as TGCGCCAGCAGCCAAACCGGGACAGGGGGTTACGAGCAGTACTTC. Translating it yields CASSQTGTGGYEQYF.